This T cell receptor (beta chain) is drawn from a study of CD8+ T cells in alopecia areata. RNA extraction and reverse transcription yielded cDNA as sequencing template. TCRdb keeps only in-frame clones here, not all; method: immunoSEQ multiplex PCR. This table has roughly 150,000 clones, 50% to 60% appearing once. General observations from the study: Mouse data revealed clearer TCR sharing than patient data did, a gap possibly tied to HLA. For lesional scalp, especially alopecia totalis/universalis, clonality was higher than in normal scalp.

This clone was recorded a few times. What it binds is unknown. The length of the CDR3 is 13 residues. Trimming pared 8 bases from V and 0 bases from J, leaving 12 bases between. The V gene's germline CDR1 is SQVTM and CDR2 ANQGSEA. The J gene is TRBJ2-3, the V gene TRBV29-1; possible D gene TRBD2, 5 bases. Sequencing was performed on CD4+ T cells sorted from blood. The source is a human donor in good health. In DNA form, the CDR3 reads TGCAGCATGAGCGGAGCCAGCACAGATACGCAGTATTTT. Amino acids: CSMSGASTDTQYF.